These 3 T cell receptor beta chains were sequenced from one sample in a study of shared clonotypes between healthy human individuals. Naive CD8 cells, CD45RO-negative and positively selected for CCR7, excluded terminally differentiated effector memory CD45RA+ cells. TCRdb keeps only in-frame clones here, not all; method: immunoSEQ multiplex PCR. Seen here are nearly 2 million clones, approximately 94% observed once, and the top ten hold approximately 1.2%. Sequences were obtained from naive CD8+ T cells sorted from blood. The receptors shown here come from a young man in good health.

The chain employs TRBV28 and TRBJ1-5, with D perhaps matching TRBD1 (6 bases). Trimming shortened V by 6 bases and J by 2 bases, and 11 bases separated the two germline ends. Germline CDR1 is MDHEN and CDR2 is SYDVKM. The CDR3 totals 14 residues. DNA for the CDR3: TGTGCCAGCAGGGGGGCCGTCGGCAATCAGCCCCAGCATTTT. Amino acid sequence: CASRGAVGNQPQHF.

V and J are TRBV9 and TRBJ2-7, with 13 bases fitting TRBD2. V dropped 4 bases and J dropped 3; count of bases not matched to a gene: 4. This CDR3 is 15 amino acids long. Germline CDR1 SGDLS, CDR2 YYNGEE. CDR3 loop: CASSFGTSGDYEQYF. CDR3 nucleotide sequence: TGTGCCAGCAGCTTTGGGACTAGCGGGGACTACGAGCAGTACTTC.

In DNA, the CDR3 is TGCGCCAGCAGCCAAGATTATAGCGGGGATGCCTTGGAGACCCAGTACTTC. Translation: CASSQDYSGDALETQYF. The chain uses TRBV4-3 and TRBJ2-5; 8 nucleotides agree with TRBD2. The CDR3 consists of 17 residues. V lost 0 bases to trimming and J lost 5 bases; unmatched junction nucleotides: 11. Germline V gene lookup returns CDR1 LGHNA and CDR2 YSLEER.